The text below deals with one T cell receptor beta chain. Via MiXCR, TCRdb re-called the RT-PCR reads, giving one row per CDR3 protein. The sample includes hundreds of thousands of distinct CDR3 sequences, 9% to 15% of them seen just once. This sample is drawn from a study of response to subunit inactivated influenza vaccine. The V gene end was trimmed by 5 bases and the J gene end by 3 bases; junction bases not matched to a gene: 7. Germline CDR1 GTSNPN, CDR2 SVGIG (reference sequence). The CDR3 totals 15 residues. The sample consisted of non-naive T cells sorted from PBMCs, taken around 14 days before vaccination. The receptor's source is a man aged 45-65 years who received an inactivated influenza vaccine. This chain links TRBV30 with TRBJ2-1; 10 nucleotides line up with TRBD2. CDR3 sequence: CAWAPGLAIYNEQFF. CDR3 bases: TGTGCCTGGGCTCCGGGACTAGCGATCTACAATGAGCAGTTCTTC.